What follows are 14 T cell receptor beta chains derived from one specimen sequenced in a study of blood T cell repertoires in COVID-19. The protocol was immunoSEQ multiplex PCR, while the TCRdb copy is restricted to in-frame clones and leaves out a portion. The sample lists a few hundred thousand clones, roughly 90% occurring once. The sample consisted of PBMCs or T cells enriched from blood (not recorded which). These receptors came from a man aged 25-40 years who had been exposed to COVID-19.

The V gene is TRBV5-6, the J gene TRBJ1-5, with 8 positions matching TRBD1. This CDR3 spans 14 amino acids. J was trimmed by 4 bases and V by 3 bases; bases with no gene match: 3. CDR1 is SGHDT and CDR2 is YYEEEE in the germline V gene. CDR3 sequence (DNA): TGTGCCAGCAGCTACGGGACAGGTAATCAGCCCCAGCATTTT. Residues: CASSYGTGNQPQHF.

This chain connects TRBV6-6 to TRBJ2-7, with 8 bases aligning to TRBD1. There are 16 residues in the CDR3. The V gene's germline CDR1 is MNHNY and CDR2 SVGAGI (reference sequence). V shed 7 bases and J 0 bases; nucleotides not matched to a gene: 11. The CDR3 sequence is CASTQRQGSFSYEQYF. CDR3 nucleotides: TGTGCCAGCACCCAAAGACAGGGGTCATTCTCCTACGAGCAGTACTTC.

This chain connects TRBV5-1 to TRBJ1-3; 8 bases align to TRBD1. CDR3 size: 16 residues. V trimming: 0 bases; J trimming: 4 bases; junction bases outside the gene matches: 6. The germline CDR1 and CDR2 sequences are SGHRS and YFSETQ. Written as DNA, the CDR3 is TGCGCCAGCAGCTTGGCAGGGGGCGCAGGAGGAAACACCATATATTTT. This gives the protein CASSLAGGAGGNTIYF.

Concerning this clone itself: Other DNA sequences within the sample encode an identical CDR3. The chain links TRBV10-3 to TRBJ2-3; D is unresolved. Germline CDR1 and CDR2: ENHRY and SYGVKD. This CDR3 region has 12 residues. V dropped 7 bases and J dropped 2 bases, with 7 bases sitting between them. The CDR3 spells CAINTDTDTQYF. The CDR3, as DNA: TGTGCCATCAACACAGACACAGATACGCAGTATTTT.

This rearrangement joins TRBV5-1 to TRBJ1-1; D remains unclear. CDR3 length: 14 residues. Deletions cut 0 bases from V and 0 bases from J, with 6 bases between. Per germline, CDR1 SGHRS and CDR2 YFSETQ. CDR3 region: CASSLGHLNTEAFF. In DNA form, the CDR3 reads TGCGCCAGCAGCTTGGGACACTTGAACACTGAAGCTTTCTTT.

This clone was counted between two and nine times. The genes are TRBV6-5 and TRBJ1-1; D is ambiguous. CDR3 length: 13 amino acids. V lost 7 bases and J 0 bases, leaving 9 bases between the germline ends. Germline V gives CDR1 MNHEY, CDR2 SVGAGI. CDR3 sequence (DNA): TGTGCCAGCACCTCGCCGGTGAACACTGAAGCTTTCTTT. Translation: CASTSPVNTEAFF.

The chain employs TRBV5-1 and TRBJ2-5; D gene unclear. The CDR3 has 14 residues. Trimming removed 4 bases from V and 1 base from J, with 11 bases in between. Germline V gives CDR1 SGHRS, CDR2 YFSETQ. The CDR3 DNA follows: TGCGCCAGCAGCCCCCTGGCAGTCCAAGAGACCCAGTACTTC. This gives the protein CASSPLAVQETQYF.

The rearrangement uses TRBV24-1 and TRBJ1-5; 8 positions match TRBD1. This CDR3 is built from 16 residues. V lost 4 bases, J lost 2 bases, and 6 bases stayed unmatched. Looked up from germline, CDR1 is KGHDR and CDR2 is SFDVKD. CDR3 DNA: TGTGCCACCAGTGACAGGACAGGGTGGGGCAATCAGCCCCAGCATTTT. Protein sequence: CATSDRTGWGNQPQHF.

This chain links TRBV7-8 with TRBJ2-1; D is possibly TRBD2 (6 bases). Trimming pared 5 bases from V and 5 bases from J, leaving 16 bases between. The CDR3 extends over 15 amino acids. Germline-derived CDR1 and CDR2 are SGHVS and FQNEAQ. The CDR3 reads CASSEWASENNEQFF. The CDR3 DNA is TGTGCCAGCAGCGAATGGGCTAGCGAGAACAATGAGCAGTTCTTC.

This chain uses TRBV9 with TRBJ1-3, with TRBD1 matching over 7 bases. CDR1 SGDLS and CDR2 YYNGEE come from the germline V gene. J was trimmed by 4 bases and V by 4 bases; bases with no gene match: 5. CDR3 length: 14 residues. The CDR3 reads CASSLTGAGNTIYF. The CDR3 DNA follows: TGTGCCAGCAGCTTAACAGGGGCGGGAAACACCATATATTTT. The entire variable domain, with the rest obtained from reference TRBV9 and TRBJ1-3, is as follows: DSGVTQTPKHLITATGQRVTLRCSPRSGDLSVYWYQQSLDQGLQFLIQYYNGEERAKGNILERFSAQQFPDLHSELNLSSLELGDSALYFCASSLTGAGNTIYFGEGSWLTVV.

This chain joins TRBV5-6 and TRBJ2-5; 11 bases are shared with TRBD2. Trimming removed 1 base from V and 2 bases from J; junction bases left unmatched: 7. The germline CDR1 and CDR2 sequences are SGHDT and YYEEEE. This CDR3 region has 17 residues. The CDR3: CASSLWATSGDQETQYF. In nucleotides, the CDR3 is TGTGCCAGCAGCTTGTGGGCGACTAGCGGGGATCAAGAGACCCAGTACTTC.

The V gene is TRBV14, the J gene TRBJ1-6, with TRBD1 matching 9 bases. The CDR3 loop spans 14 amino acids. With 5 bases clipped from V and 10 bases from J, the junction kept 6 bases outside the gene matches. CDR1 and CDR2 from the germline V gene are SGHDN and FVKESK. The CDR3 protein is CASSAGTGRSPLHF. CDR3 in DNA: TGTGCCAGCAGCGCCGGGACAGGGCGGTCACCCCTCCACTTT.

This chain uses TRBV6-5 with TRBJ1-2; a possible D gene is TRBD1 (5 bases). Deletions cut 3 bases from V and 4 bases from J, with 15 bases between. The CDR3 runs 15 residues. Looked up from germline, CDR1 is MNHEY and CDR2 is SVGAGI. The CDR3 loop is CASSYRTTQFYGYTF. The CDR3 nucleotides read TGTGCCAGCAGTTATCGGACAACCCAGTTCTATGGCTACACCTTC.

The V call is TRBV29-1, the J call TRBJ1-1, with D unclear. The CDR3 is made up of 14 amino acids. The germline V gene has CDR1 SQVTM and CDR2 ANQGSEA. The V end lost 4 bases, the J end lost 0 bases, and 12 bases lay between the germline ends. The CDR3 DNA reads TGCAGCGTTGTAGAGACTTTCATGAACACTGAAGCTTTCTTT. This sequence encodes CSVVETFMNTEAFF.